Listed here are 21 T cell receptor beta chains from one sample, sequenced in a study of shared clonotypes between healthy human individuals. Data came from immunoSEQ multiplex PCR; TCRdb stores just in-frame clones and leaves some out. Of roughly 1,500,000 clones listed, approximately 98% were seen once; the top ten hold approximately 0.44%. Source material: naive CD4+ T cells sorted from blood. The subset was: CD45RA+ positively selected. Receptors were obtained from a man between 25 and 39 years old in good health.

The chain uses TRBV7-2 and TRBJ2-5, with 7 nucleotides matching TRBD2. Trimming at V came to 3 bases and at J to 0 bases, leaving 4 bases not matched to a gene. Germline CDR1 is SGHTA and CDR2 is FQGNSA. The CDR3 consists of 15 residues. The CDR3 sequence is CASSFSGTNQETQYF. The DNA for the CDR3 is TGTGCCAGCAGCTTTTCTGGGACTAACCAAGAGACCCAGTACTTC. The variable domain in full, completed from reference TRBV7-2 and TRBJ2-5, reads GAGVSQSPSNKVTEKGKDVELRCDPISGHTALYWYRQSLGQGLEFLIYFQGNSAPDKSGLPSDRFSAERTGGSVSTLTIQRTQQEDSAVYLCASSFSGTNQETQYFGPGTRLLVL.

The genes are TRBV2 and TRBJ2-7; D is undetermined. The CDR3 length is 11 residues. The V gene lost 6 bases and the J gene lost 10 bases, with 13 bases spanning the gap. Per the germline V gene, CDR1 is SNHLY and CDR2 is FYNNEI. The CDR3 DNA reads TGTGCCAGCAGCCCAGCGAGCCTTCAGTACTTC. Amino acid sequence: CASSPASLQYF. Supplemented by reference TRBV2 and TRBJ2-7, the full variable domain reads EPEVTQTPSHQVTQMGQEVILRCVPISNHLYFYWYRQILGQKVEFLVSFYNNEISEKSEIFDDQFSVERPDGSNFTLKIRSTKLEDSAMYFCASSPASLQYFGPGTRLTVT.

This chain links TRBV9 with TRBJ2-1, with D perhaps TRBD1 (8 bases). There are 17 residues in the CDR3. V was shortened by 0 bases and J by 5 bases, with 18 bases between the two germline ends. The germline V gene has CDR1 SGDLS and CDR2 YYNGEE. The CDR3 spells CASSVDPGQGGNNEQFF. The CDR3 bases are TGTGCCAGCAGCGTAGACCCCGGACAGGGAGGGAACAATGAGCAGTTCTTC.

The chain carries TRBV30 and TRBJ2-7, with D maybe TRBD2 (6 bases). V was cut by 3 bases and J by 3 bases, with 18 bases left in between. CDR3 length: 15 residues. Germline CDR1 GTSNPN, CDR2 SVGIG (reference sequence). CDR3 protein: CAWRVEGSTSYEQYF. CDR3 nucleotides: TGTGCCTGGAGGGTGGAGGGGTCAACAAGCTACGAGCAGTACTTC.

For this clone: In the same sample, other DNA sequences code for this CDR3. This chain connects TRBV5-1 to TRBJ2-5; TRBD1 is a possible D gene (6 bases). CDR3 length: 13 residues. V dropped 3 bases and J dropped 2 bases, with 8 bases sitting between them. The germline CDR1 and CDR2 sequences are SGHRS and YFSETQ. The CDR3 region is CASSSGHQETQYF. In DNA, the CDR3 is TGCGCCAGCAGCTCGGGACATCAAGAGACCCAGTACTTC.

The gene calls are TRBV18 and TRBJ1-5; possibly TRBD1 for D (6 bases). V gave up 4 bases and J gave up 2 bases, with 9 bases separating them. Germline V gene sequence: CDR1 KGHSH, CDR2 LQKENI. The CDR3 covers 14 residues. The CDR3 region is CASSRGPGNQPQHF. The CDR3 DNA reads TGTGCCAGCTCACGGGGGCCAGGCAATCAGCCCCAGCATTTT.

The rearrangement links TRBV27 to TRBJ2-5; 12 positions match TRBD2. The CDR3 length is 14 residues. V dropped 5 bases and J dropped 6; count of bases not matched to a gene: 4. Per germline, CDR1 MNHEY and CDR2 SMNVEV (reference sequence). The CDR3: CASSPSGRVKTQYF. The CDR3 DNA is TGTGCCAGCAGTCCTAGCGGGAGGGTAAAGACCCAGTACTTC.

The chain is built from TRBV6-5 and TRBJ2-1, with unresolved D. Germline V gene sequence: CDR1 MNHEY, CDR2 SVGAGI. The length of the CDR3 is 12 residues. V lost 4 bases, J lost 4 bases, and 5 bases lay in between. The DNA for the CDR3 is TGTGCCAGCAGTTCTTTATACAATGAGCAGTTCTTC. It translates to CASSSLYNEQFF.

J is TRBJ2-7 and V is TRBV5-5; TRBD2 matches at 12 bases. This CDR3 region has 14 residues. Germline V gives CDR1 SGHKS, CDR2 YYEKEE (reference sequence). V was pared by 5 bases and J by 2 bases, with 2 bases of the junction left unmatched. The CDR3 DNA follows: TGTGCCAGCAGACTAGCGGGAGGTGCCTACGAGCAGTACTTC. This translates into CASRLAGGAYEQYF.

This clone is a singleton in its sample. CDR3 loop: CASSERIVMNTEAFF. CDR3 DNA: TGTGCCAGCAGTGAAAGGATCGTGATGAACACTGAAGCTTTCTTT. This sequence joins TRBV6-1 and TRBJ1-1; no firm D call. V lost 2 bases and J lost 0, with 10 bases in between. The length of the CDR3 is 15 residues. The germline V gene encodes CDR1 MNHNS and CDR2 SASEGT.

CDR3 nucleotide sequence: TGTGCCAGCAGCTCAACTAGCGGGGTCACAGATACGCAGTATTTT. Protein: CASSSTSGVTDTQYF. V is TRBV9 and J is TRBJ2-3; 10 bases agree with TRBD2. Germline V gene lookup returns CDR1 SGDLS and CDR2 YYNGEE. The ends lost 4 bases at V and 2 bases at J; junction bases unmatched: 4. The CDR3 totals 15 residues.

The chain joins TRBV4-1 to TRBJ2-2, with 8 bases aligning to TRBD2. Germline CDR1 MGHRA, CDR2 YSYEKL. The trim removed 4 bases at V and 9 bases at J, leaving 10 bases unmatched. The CDR3 runs to 15 residues. The CDR3 nucleotides read TGCGCCAGCAGCCTTGTCAGGAGCGGGAGACGGGAGCTGTTTTTT. Protein: CASSLVRSGRRELFF.

In its sample, this clone was seen once. The chain carries TRBV28 and TRBJ1-3; D is undetermined. The CDR3 spans 12 residues. Trimming shortened V by 7 bases and J by 1 base, and 5 bases separated the two germline ends. Germline V gene lookup returns CDR1 MDHEN and CDR2 SYDVKM. The CDR3 DNA reads as TGTGCCAGCAAGGGATCTGGAAACACCATATATTTT. This encodes CASKGSGNTIYF.

The CDR3 protein is CASSSGLAGPGNEQFF. The CDR3 DNA sequence: TGTGCCAGCAGCTCTGGACTAGCGGGGCCAGGCAATGAGCAGTTCTTC. V gene TRBV5-4 combines with J gene TRBJ2-1; 12 bases line up with TRBD2. With V trimmed by 3 bases and J by 6 bases, 7 bases remained unmatched. CDR1 is SGHNT, CDR2 YYREEE, per germline (reference sequence). CDR3 size: 16 residues.

J is TRBJ2-2 and V is TRBV28; 10 bases are a match to TRBD2. The J segment lost 8 bases and the V segment lost 5 bases, leaving 8 bases of the junction unmatched. Germline loops: CDR1 MDHEN, CDR2 SYDVKM. The CDR3 runs to 15 residues. The CDR3 reads CASSPLAGVTGELFF. The DNA for the CDR3 is TGTGCCAGCAGTCCTCTAGCGGGAGTAACGGGGGAGCTGTTTTTT.

The rearrangement joins TRBV15 to TRBJ2-7; 11 bases map to TRBD1. CDR3 size: 15 residues. Looked up from germline, CDR1 is LNHNV and CDR2 is YYDKDF (reference sequence). V lost 4 bases, J lost 4 bases, and 6 bases stayed unmatched. The chain's CDR3 is CATSKDRGLGYEQYF. The CDR3 bases are TGTGCCACCAGCAAGGACAGGGGGCTCGGGTACGAGCAGTACTTC.

This chain links TRBV7-9 with TRBJ2-5; the D gene is possibly TRBD2 (6 bases). This CDR3 is 16 amino acids long. Trimming removed 0 bases from V and 7 bases from J, with 18 bases in between. Germline CDR1 SEHNR, CDR2 FQNEAQ (reference sequence). The CDR3 spells CASSLAGGTEEGTQYF. The CDR3 DNA reads TGTGCCAGCAGCTTAGCAGGAGGGACCGAAGAAGGGACCCAGTACTTC. The full variable domain, rest sourced from reference TRBV7-9 and TRBJ2-5, is DTGVSQNPRHKITKRGQNVTFRCDPISEHNRLYWYRQTLGQGPEFLTYFQNEAQLEKSRLLSDRFSAERPKGSFSTLEIQRTEQGDSAMYLCASSLAGGTEEGTQYFGPGTRLLVL.

The chain joins TRBV5-4 to TRBJ1-2; D uncertain. V lost 5 bases, J lost 0 bases, and 14 bases lay in between. This CDR3 contains 15 residues. Germline loops: CDR1 SGHNT, CDR2 YYREEE (reference sequence). As DNA, the CDR3 is TGTGCCAGCAGGAGCCAGCCAGGTTCTAACTATGGCTACACCTTC. Translating it yields CASRSQPGSNYGYTF.

This sequence joins TRBV5-6 and TRBJ2-7; TRBD2 matches 7 bases. This CDR3 comprises 16 residues. Trimming at V came to 4 bases and at J to 7 bases, leaving 17 bases not matched to a gene. The germline V gene has CDR1 SGHDT and CDR2 YYEEEE. The CDR3 DNA reads TGTGCCAGCAGCCCGGGGGAGGGGCCCCTTACGGGGGAGCAGTACTTC. Protein sequence: CASSPGEGPLTGEQYF.

The chain uses TRBV7-9 and TRBJ1-4; D remains ambiguous. Between the trimmed V and J ends, which lost 4 bases and 10 bases, there was a span of 10 bases. Germline lookup yields CDR1 SEHNR and CDR2 FQNEAQ (reference sequence). The CDR3 spans 12 residues. The CDR3, as DNA: TGTGCCAGCAGCTACGCGGGAGGAAAACTGTTTTTT. It encodes CASSYAGGKLFF.

The chain has TRBV10-3 and TRBJ2-5, with 12 bases matching TRBD1. V shed 7 bases and J 4 bases; nucleotides not matched to a gene: 4. This CDR3 has 14 amino acids. Germline values: CDR1 ENHRY, CDR2 SYGVKD. CDR3 loop: CAIMRGQGAETQYF. The CDR3 DNA is TGTGCCATCATGAGGGGACAGGGGGCAGAGACCCAGTACTTC.